What follows are 4 T cell receptor beta chains derived from one specimen sequenced in a study of shared clonotypes between healthy human individuals. The method was immunoSEQ multiplex PCR; TCRdb's version includes in-frame clones alone and lacks a portion of them. The table records 2 million to 2.5 million clones, 92% of them present only once. The source material was naive CD4+ T cells from PBMCs. Specified subset: CD45RA+ positively selected. These receptors originate from a man younger than 30 in good health. Some clones in this sample may be carry-over from other donors' samples.

V gene TRBV29-1 combines with J gene TRBJ2-7; unclear D gene. From germline, CDR1 is SQVTM and CDR2 ANQGSEA. CDR3 length equals 12 residues. The V gene lost 5 bases and the J gene lost 0 bases, with 8 bases spanning the gap. CDR3 coding DNA: TGCAGCGTTACGGAAGTCTCCTACGAGCAGTACTTC. Its translation is CSVTEVSYEQYF.

J is TRBJ1-4 and V is TRBV7-9; possible D gene TRBD1, 5 bases. V shed 4 bases and J shed 3 bases, with 15 bases lying between them. This CDR3 is 16 amino acids long. Germline-derived CDR1 and CDR2 are SEHNR and FQNEAQ (reference sequence). CDR3 DNA sequence: TGTGCCAGCAGCTCCCTGGTCGGGGCGTCTAATGAAAAACTGTTTTTT. Translated, it gives CASSSLVGASNEKLFF.

The chain recombines TRBV5-6 with TRBJ2-5, with D possibly TRBD1 on 6 matching bases. Germline CDR1 reads SGHDT; CDR2 reads YYEEEE. The CDR3 sequence is 13 residues long. Trimming cost V 4 bases and J 7 bases, with 14 bases left between them. The CDR3 loop reads CASSEDSVGTQYF. The CDR3 DNA is TGTGCCAGCAGCGAGGACAGCGTAGGGACCCAGTACTTC.

Details on this clone: The junction and the germline gene differ at one end; a read error may be behind it. The chain couples TRBV6-5 to TRBJ2-1; D assignment may be TRBD1 or TRBD2 (5 bases each). CDR1 MNHEY and CDR2 SVGAGI come from the germline V gene. The CDR3 sequence is 11 residues long. CDR3 sequence (DNA): TGTGCCAGCAATTACGGGACGGAGCAGTTCTTC. Its translation: CASNYGTEQFF.